This T cell receptor (beta chain) stems from a study of blood T cell repertoires in COVID-19. Data came from immunoSEQ multiplex PCR; TCRdb stores just in-frame clones and leaves some out. The sample lists 150,000 to 200,000 clones, over 70% seen once, with about 5.8% in the top ten. The cohort comprised adults aged roughly 18 to 100 years residing in under 25 US areas. This receptor was identified in a middle-aged woman with acute COVID-19. Sequencing used PBMCs or T cells enriched from blood (not recorded which).

This CDR3 is CASSSPTGVGMNTEAFF. The CDR3 DNA is TGTGCCAGCAGCTCGCCCACAGGGGTGGGAATGAACACTGAAGCTTTCTTT. V usage is TRBV11-2 and J usage is TRBJ1-1, with 7 bases lining up with TRBD1. J gave up 0 bases and V 4 bases, and 11 bases lay outside the gene matches. The germline V gene has CDR1 SGHAT and CDR2 FQNNGV. This CDR3 contains 17 residues.